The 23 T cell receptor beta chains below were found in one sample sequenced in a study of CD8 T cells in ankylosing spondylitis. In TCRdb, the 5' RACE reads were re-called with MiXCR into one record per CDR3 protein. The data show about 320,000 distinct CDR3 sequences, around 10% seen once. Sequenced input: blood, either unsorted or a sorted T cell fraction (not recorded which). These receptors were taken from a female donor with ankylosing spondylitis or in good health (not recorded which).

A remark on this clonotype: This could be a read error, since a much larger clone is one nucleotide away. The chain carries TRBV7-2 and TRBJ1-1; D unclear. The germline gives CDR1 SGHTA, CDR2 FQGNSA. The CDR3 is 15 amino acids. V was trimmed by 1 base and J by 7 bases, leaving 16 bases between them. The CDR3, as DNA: TGTGCCAGCAGCTTAGGTTTGGGCCTCGACAATGAAGCTTTCTTT. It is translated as CASSLGLGLDNEAFF.

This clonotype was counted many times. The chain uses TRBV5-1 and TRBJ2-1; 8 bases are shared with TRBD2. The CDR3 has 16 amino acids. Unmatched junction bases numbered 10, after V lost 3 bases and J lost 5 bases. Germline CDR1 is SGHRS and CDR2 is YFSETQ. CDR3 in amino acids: CASSSQTSGKNNEQFF. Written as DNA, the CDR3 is TGCGCCAGCAGCTCACAAACTAGCGGCAAAAACAATGAGCAGTTCTTC.

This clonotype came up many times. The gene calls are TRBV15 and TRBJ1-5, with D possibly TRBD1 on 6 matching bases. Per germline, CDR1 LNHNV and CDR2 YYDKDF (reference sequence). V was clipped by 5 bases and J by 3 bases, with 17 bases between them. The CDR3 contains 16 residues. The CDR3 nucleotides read TGTGCCACCAGCCCACTTGGGAGGGGGGACAATCAGCCCCAGCATTTT. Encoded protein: CATSPLGRGDNQPQHF. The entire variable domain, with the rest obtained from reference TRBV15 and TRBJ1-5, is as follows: DAMVIQNPRYQVTQFGKPVTLSCSQTLNHNVMYWYQQKSSQAPKLLFHYYDKDFNNEADTPDNFQSRRPNTSFCFLDIRSPGLGDTAMYLCATSPLGRGDNQPQHFGDGTRLSIL.

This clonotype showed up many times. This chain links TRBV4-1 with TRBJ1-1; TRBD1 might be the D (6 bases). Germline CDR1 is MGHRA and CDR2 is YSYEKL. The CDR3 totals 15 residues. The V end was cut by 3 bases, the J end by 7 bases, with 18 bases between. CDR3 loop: CASSQPRTATNEAFF. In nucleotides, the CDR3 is TGCGCCAGCAGCCAGCCGAGGACAGCAACCAATGAAGCTTTCTTT.

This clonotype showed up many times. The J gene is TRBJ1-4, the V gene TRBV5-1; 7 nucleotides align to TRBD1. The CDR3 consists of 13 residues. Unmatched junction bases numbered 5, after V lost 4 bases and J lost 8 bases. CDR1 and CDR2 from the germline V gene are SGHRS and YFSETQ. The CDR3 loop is CASSARGQEKLFF. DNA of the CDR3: TGCGCCAGCAGCGCAAGGGGGCAGGAAAAACTGTTTTTT. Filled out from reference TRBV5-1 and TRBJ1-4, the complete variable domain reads KAGVTQTPRYLIKTRGQQVTLSCSPISGHRSVSWYQQTPGQGLQFLFEYFSETQRNKGNFPGRFSGRQFSNSRSEMNVSTLELGDSALYLCASSARGQEKLFFGSGTQLSVL.

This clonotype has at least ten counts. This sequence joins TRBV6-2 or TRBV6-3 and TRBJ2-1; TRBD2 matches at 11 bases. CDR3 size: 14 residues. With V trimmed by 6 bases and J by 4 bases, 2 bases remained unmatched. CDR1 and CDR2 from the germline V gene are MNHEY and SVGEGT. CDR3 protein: CASSRLAGYNEQFF. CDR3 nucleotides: TGTGCCAGCAGCCGACTAGCGGGATACAATGAGCAGTTCTTC.

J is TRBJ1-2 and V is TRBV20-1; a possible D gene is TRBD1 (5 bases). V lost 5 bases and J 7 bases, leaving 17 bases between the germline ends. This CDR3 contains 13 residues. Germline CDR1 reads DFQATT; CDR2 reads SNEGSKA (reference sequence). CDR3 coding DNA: TGCAGTGCTCCAGGGAAGAGAAGCTGTGGCTACACCTTC. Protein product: CSAPGKRSCGYTF.

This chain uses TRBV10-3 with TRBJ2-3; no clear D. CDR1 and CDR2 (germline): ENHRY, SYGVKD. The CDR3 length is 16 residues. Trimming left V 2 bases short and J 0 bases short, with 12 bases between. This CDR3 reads CAISERAARSTDTQYF. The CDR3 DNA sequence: TGTGCCATCAGTGAGCGGGCAGCCCGGAGCACAGATACGCAGTATTTT.

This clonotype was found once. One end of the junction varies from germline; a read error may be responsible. The CDR3: CASSQPSGGEAPPLLF. The DNA for the CDR3 is TGTGCCAGCAGCCAACCCTCGGGTGGGGAGGCCCCACCCCTCCTCTTT. The rearrangement joins TRBV4-2 to TRBJ1-6; no firm D call. The germline CDR1 and CDR2 sequences are LGHNA and YNFKEQ. This CDR3 region has 16 residues.

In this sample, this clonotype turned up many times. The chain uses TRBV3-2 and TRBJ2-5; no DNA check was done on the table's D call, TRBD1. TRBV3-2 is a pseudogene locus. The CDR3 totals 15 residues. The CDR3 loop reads CASSQDHGALETQYF. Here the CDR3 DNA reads TGTGCCAGCAGCCAAGATCACGGGGCACTGGAGACCCAGTACTTC.

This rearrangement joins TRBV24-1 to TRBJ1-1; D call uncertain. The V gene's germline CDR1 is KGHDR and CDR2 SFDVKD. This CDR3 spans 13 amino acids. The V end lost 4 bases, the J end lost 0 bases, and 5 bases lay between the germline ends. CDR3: CATSDPLNTEAFF. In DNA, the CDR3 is TGTGCCACCAGTGACCCCCTGAACACTGAAGCTTTCTTT.

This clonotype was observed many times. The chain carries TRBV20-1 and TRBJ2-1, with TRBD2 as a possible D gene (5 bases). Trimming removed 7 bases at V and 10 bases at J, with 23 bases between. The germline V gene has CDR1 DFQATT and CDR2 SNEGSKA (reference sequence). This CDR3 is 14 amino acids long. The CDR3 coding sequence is TGCAGTGGAGGCGGAGCGGCCTTTAATAAGGAGCAGTTCTTC. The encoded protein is CSGGGAAFNKEQFF.

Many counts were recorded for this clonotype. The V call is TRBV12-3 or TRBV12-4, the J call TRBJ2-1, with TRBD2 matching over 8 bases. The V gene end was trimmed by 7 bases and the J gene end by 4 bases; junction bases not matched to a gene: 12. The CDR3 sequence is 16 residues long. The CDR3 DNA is TGTGCCAGCACCCTCTGGGCGGGAGGTCGGTACAATGAGCAGTTCTTC. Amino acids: CASTLWAGGRYNEQFF.

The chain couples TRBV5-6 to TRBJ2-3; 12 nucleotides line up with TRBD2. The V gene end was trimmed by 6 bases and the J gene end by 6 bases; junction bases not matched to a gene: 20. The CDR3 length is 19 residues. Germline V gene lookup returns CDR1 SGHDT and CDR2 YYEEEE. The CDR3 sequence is CASNPGTGSTSGSWDTQYF. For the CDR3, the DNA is TGTGCCAGCAACCCGGGGACGGGATCGACTAGCGGGAGCTGGGATACGCAGTATTTT.

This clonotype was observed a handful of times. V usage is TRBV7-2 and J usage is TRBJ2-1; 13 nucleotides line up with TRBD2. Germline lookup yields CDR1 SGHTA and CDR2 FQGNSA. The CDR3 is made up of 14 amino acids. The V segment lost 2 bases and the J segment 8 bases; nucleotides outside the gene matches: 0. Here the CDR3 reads CASSLTSGRDEQFF. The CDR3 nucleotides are TGTGCCAGCAGCTTAACTAGCGGGAGGGATGAGCAGTTCTTC.

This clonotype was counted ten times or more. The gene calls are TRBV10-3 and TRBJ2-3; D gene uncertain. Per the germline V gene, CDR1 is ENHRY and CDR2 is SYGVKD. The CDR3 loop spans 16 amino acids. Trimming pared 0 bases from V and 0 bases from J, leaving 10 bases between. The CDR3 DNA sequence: TGTGCCATCAGTGAGTCGAGCGCCCTCAGCACAGATACGCAGTATTTT. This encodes CAISESSALSTDTQYF.

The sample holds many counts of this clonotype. The CDR3 sequence is CASSLSPSLEQFF. CDR3 in DNA: TGTGCCAGCAGCTTATCCCCCTCCCTTGAGCAGTTCTTC. This chain connects TRBV7-2 to TRBJ2-1, with D uncertain. The germline gives CDR1 SGHTA, CDR2 FQGNSA. The CDR3 runs to 13 residues. Deletions cut 2 bases from V and 9 bases from J, with 11 bases between.

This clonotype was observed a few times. The DNA of the CDR3 is TGTGCCAGCAGCGTCGGACAGGGCAATAATTCACCCCTCCACTTT. This encodes CASSVGQGNNSPLHF. The J gene is TRBJ1-6, the V gene TRBV7-8; TRBD1 matches at 8 bases. CDR1 SGHVS and CDR2 FQNEAQ come from the germline V gene. The J segment lost 5 bases and the V segment lost 5 bases, leaving 5 bases of the junction unmatched. CDR3 size: 15 residues.

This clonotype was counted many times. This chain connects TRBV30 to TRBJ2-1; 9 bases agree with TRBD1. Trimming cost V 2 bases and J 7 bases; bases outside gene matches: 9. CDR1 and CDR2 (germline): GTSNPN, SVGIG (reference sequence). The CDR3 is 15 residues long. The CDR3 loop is CAWSNAGTGRNEQFF. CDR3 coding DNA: TGTGCCTGGAGTAACGCCGGGACAGGGAGAAATGAGCAGTTCTTC.

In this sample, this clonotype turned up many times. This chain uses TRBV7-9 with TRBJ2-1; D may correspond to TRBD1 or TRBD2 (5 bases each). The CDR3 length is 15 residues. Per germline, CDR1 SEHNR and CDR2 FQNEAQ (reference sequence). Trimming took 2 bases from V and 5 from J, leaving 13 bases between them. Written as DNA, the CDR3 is TGTGCCAGCAGCTTAATGGGGACCGCCCACAATGAGCAGTTCTTC. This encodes CASSLMGTAHNEQFF.

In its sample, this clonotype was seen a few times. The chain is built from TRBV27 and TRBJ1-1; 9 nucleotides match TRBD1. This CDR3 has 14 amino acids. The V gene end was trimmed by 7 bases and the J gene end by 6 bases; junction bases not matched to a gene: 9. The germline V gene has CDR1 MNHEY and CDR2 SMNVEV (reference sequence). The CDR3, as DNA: TGTGCCAGCACTGCGGGACAGGGAGAAGCTGAAGCTTTCTTT. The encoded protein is CASTAGQGEAEAFF.

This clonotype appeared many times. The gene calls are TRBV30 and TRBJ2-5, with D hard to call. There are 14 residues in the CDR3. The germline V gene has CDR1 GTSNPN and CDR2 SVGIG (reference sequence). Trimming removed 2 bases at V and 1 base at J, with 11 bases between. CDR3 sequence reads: CAWSRRRTQETQYF. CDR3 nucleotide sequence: TGTGCCTGGAGTCGACGGCGAACCCAAGAGACCCAGTACTTC.

The CDR3 region is CASTLAGKNTGELFF. The CDR3 coding sequence is TGTGCCAGCACCCTAGCGGGAAAGAACACCGGGGAGCTGTTTTTT. The chain links TRBV7-2 to TRBJ2-2; 9 bases match TRBD2. The germline gives CDR1 SGHTA, CDR2 FQGNSA. The ends lost 7 bases at V and 1 base at J; junction bases unmatched: 4. The CDR3 sequence is 15 residues long.